Described below is a single T cell receptor (beta chain) sequence and its context. Its antigen is not known. This entry comes from a study of CD8+CD57+ T cells in acquired aplastic anemia. Overall study context: The average read count for CD4+ cells in healthy donors was about 10 million.

The template for TCR beta VDJ and CDR3 sequence profiling was genomic DNA. TCRdb re-derived calls from the reads in MiXCR, one entry per CDR3 protein. The data hold around 130,000 distinct CDR3 sequences, with 48% observed a single time. Notes on the study in general: Patients and controls turned out to have more than 25 CD8+ CDR3 sequences in common.

The V gene's germline CDR1 is MDHEN and CDR2 SYDVKM. The CDR3 sequence is 15 residues long. The ends were cut back, 1 base at V and 3 bases at J, with 12 bases in the middle. Sample: sorted CD4+, CD8+, or CD8+CD57+ T cells (not recorded which) from PBMCs. The genes are TRBV28 and TRBJ2-5; no definite D call. The clonotype originates from a human donor in good health, serving as a control. The DNA for the CDR3 is TGTGCCAGCAGTTTATTCGGGTTCGGAGAAGAGACCCAGTACTTC. Translated, it gives CASSLFGFGEETQYF.